This T cell receptor (beta chain) was observed in a study of OX40 agonist ivuxolimab in advanced cancers. At the level of the study: Ivuxolimab, an agonist antibody against OX40 (CD134), was given to patients. Overall study findings and caveats: No antigen was identified for the clonally expanded peripheral T cells.

Regarding this clone: Its antigen is undetermined.

Sequencing was performed with immunoSEQ multiplex PCR; in TCRdb, only in-frame clones are kept and a portion is missing. The sample consists of tens of thousands of clones, 80% to 85% of them appearing once. Germline V gene lookup returns CDR1 LNHDA and CDR2 SQIVND (reference sequence). Trimming took 5 bases from V and 4 from J, leaving 14 bases between them. The CDR3 is made up of 14 amino acids. The sequence was collected from an adult with an advanced solid tumor such as melanoma, head and neck, liver or kidney cancer. The chain joins TRBV19 to TRBJ2-5; D assignment may be TRBD1 or TRBD2 (7 bases each). The starting material was CD4+ or CD8+ T cells sorted from blood, obtained in a trial of the OX40 agonist ivuxolimab. CDR3 nucleotides: TGTGCCAGTAGTGCCCAGGGGGGGCTAGAGACCCAGTACTTC. As protein: CASSAQGGLETQYF.